These 2 T cell receptor beta chains were sequenced from one sample in a study of blood T cell repertoires in COVID-19. This table comes from immunoSEQ multiplex PCR, and its TCRdb copy is limited to in-frame clones, with some not included. The table has 55,000 to 80,000 clones, around 82% seen once. The sequenced sample was peripheral blood. Source of these receptors: a middle-aged man with active COVID-19.

The rearrangement joins TRBV11-2 to TRBJ2-1, with D possibly being TRBD1 (6 bases). V was cut by 6 bases and J by 7 bases, with 19 bases left in between. This CDR3 is built from 15 residues. Germline V gene data show CDR1 as SGHAT and CDR2 as FQNNGV. The CDR3 loop reads CASSFANTQGNEQFF. Here the CDR3 DNA reads TGTGCCAGCAGTTTCGCCAACACACAGGGAAATGAGCAGTTCTTC.

This clone was found once. The chain has TRBV19 and TRBJ2-7; 7 bases are a match to TRBD2. The CDR3 covers 14 residues. Germline trimming cut 6 bases from V and 4 bases from J; bases unmatched to any gene: 9. Germline values: CDR1 LNHDA, CDR2 SQIVND (reference sequence). As DNA, the CDR3 is TGTGCCAGTAGACCCCAGTGGGGGGGGTACGAGCAGTACTTC. It codes for CASRPQWGGYEQYF. Full variable domain (rest looked up from reference TRBV19 and TRBJ2-7): DGGITQSPKYLFRKEGQNVTLSCEQNLNHDAMYWYRQDPGQGLRLIYYSQIVNDFQKGDIAEGYSVSREKKESFPLTVTSAQKNPTAFYLCASRPQWGGYEQYFGPGTRLTVT.